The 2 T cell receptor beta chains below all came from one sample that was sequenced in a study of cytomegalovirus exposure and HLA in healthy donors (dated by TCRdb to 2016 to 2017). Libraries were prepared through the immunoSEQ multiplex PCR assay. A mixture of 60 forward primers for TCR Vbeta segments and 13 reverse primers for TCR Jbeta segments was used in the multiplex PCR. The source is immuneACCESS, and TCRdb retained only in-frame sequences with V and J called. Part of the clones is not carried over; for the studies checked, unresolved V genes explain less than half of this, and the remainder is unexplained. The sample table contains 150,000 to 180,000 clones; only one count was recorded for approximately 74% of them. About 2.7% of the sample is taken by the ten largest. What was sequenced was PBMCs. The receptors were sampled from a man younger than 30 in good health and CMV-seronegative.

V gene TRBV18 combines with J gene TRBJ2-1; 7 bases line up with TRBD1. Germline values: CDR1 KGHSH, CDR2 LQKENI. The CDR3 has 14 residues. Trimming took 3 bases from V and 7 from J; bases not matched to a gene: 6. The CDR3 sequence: CASSPVTGLNEQFF. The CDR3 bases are TGTGCCAGCTCACCCGTGACAGGGTTGAATGAGCAGTTCTTC.

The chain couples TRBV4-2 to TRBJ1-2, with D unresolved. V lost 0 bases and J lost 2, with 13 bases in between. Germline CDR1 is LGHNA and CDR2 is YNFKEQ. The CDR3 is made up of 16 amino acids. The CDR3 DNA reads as TGTGCCAGCAGCCAAGAGAGGGCAGGAGCGAACTATGGCTACACCTTC. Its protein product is CASSQERAGANYGYTF.